Listed below are T cell receptor beta chains from one sample, sequenced in a study of blood T cell repertoires in COVID-19. Profiling relied on immunoSEQ multiplex PCR, and the TCRdb table lists in-frame clones only, not all of them. The sample shows roughly 250,000 clones, more than 60% of them seen only once. The material sequenced was peripheral blood. The receptor set was obtained from a woman between 40 and 50 years old with active or convalescent COVID-19. CDR3s include the opening cysteine and the closing phenylalanine or tryptophan. Fields, in order: D gene, clone size, J gene, V gene, CDR3 length, CDR3 DNA, CDR3 protein. The D gene is left open where the match is weak. Clone size, where shown, is once, few, many, or a class for clones that have expanded.

>TRBD2|-|TRBJ2-1|TRBV10-2|18
TGCGCCAGCAGTGTAGCGGGGGGGACCATACAGGGAGGCAATGAGCAGTTCTTC
CASSVAGGTIQGGNEQFF
>TRBD2|few|TRBJ2-7|TRBV7-9|14
TGTGCCAGCAGCTTAGAAACCCGGGGGGACGAGCAGTACTTC
CASSLETRGDEQYF
>TRBD1|-|TRBJ1-6|TRBV7-2|15
TGTGCCAGCAGCTTGGACAGGGCGGGCAATTCACCCCTCCACTTT
CASSLDRAGNSPLHF
>TRBD1|-|TRBJ2-1|TRBV7-8|11
TGTGCCAGCAGCACCGACAGGGTACAGTTCTTC
CASSTDRVQFF
>TRBD1|-|TRBJ1-2|TRBV6-5|15
TGTGCCAGCAGTCTTTACAGGGGGGGAGGCTATGGCTACACCTTC
CASSLYRGGGYGYTF
>-|-|TRBJ1-3|TRBV9|15
TGTGCCAGCAGCGCGACATCGAGCTCTGGAAACACCATATATTTT
CASSATSSSGNTIYF
>-|-|TRBJ2-1|TRBV10-3|12
TGTGCCATCGTAAGTTCTGGCTATGAGCAGTTCTTC
CAIVSSGYEQFF
>-|-|TRBJ1-2|TRBV5-4|13
TGTGCCAGCAGCTTGGACAGTAACTATGGCTACACCTTC
CASSLDSNYGYTF
>TRBD1|-|TRBJ1-1|TRBV10-2|16
TGCGCCAGCAGTGAAAGGGCAGGGGGAATGAACACTGAAGCTTTCTTT
CASSERAGGMNTEAFF
>-|-|TRBJ2-5|TRBV19|14
TGTGCCAGTAGTATTAGTACTGTCCAAGAGACCCAGTACTTC
CASSISTVQETQYF
>TRBD2|-|TRBJ2-3|TRBV3-1/TRBV3-2|18
TGTGCCAGCAGCCAAGTTCTACTAGCGGGGGGTAGCACAGATACGCAGTATTTT
CASSQVLLAGGSTDTQYF
>TRBD2|-|TRBJ2-3|TRBV5-4|15
TGTGCCAGCAGCTCCGGACTAGCGGGGTTAGATACGCAGTATTTT
CASSSGLAGLDTQYF
>TRBD1|few|TRBJ1-1|TRBV7-2|17
TGTGCCAGCAGCTCCATGGACAGGGCGAAACTGAACACTGAAGCTTTCTTT
CASSSMDRAKLNTEAFF
>-|-|TRBJ2-5|TRBV25-1|13
TGTGCCAGCAGTGACTGGGGGCGAGAGACCCAGTACTTC
CASSDWGRETQYF
>TRBD1|-|TRBJ1-1|TRBV7-9|16
TGTGCCAGCAGGCAAGGACAGGGTAATTATGGCACTGAAGCTTTCTTT
CASRQGQGNYGTEAFF
>TRBD1|-|TRBJ1-6|TRBV4-2|15
TGTGCCAGCAGCCAGGCGGGACAGTGGAATTCACCCCTCCACTTT
CASSQAGQWNSPLHF
>TRBD2|-|TRBJ2-2|TRBV7-9|16
TGTGCCAGCAGCTCACCTAGCGGGGGGGCTACCGGGGAGCTGTTTTTT
CASSSPSGGATGELFF
>TRBD1|-|TRBJ2-5|TRBV3-1/TRBV3-2|15
TGTGCCAGCAGCCAAGGGGACAGGAATCAAGAGACCCAGTACTTC
CASSQGDRNQETQYF
>-|-|TRBJ1-2|TRBV6-4|13
TGTGCCAGCAGTGACTCCCCAGGAACTGGCTACACCTTC
CASSDSPGTGYTF
>-|-|TRBJ1-1|TRBV12-3/TRBV12-4|12
TGTGCCAGCAGTTATCCAGGGATTGAAGCTTTCTTT
CASSYPGIEAFF
>TRBD2|-|TRBJ2-1|TRBV9|16
TGTGCCAGCGCCGGGGGGTTAGGGAGCTCCTACAATGAGCAGTTCTTC
CASAGGLGSSYNEQFF
>TRBD1|-|TRBJ1-6|TRBV10-2|15
TGCGCCAGCACGACAGGGTCAACCTATAATTCACCCCTCCACTTT
CASTTGSTYNSPLHF
>TRBD1|-|TRBJ1-2|TRBV24-1|13
TGTGCCACCAGTGCCGGGACAGTGTATGGCTACACCTTC
CATSAGTVYGYTF
>-|-|TRBJ1-5|TRBV2|15
TGTGCCAGCAGTGAAGCAGAAGGGGCCTATCAGCCCCAGCATTTT
CASSEAEGAYQPQHF
>TRBD1|few|TRBJ2-7|TRBV2|15
TGTGCCAGCAGTGGAACTGGACAGGGACCCTACGAGCAGTACTTC
CASSGTGQGPYEQYF
>-|-|TRBJ1-5|TRBV13|14
TGTGCCAGCAGCTTATGGCAGAGCAATCAGCCCCAGCATTTT
CASSLWQSNQPQHF
>TRBD1|-|TRBJ2-5|TRBV5-1|16
TGCGCCAGCAGGAAGACAGGGGCCCCTCCCCAGGAGACCCAGTACTTC
CASRKTGAPPQETQYF
>-|-|TRBJ1-6|TRBV10-1|17
TGCGCCAGCAGTGGTACCGGGACCCGGGAGGATAATTCACCCCTCCACTTT
CASSGTGTREDNSPLHF
>-|-|TRBJ2-7|TRBV6-6|11
TGTGCCAGCAGTTCAGGGGCCGAGCAGTACTTC
CASSSGAEQYF
>TRBD1|-|TRBJ2-1|TRBV5-1|12
TGCGCCAGCAGCCAGGGACAGAACAAGCAGTTCTTC
CASSQGQNKQFF
>-|-|TRBJ1-2|TRBV6-1|14
TGTGCCAGCAGTGAAGCTAGGGGTCCCTATGGCTACACCTTC
CASSEARGPYGYTF
>TRBD1|-|TRBJ1-1|TRBV5-1|13
TGCGCCTGCTCAGGGGGCCGGAACACTGAAGCTTTCTTT
CACSGGRNTEAFF
>-|-|TRBJ1-2|TRBV21-1|16
TGTGCCAGCAGCAAATATCCCGACAGTCTCTACTATGGCTACACCTTC
CASSKYPDSLYYGYTF
>TRBD1|-|TRBJ2-5|TRBV5-1|14
TGCGCCAGCAGCTCGACAGGGGGCCAAGAGACCCAGTACTTC
CASSSTGGQETQYF
>-|few|TRBJ1-4|TRBV2|13
TGTGCCAGCACCGAAAGTCCACAGGGAAAACTGTTTTTT
CASTESPQGKLFF
>TRBD1|-|TRBJ2-7|TRBV6-5|13
TGTGCCAGCAGCCAGGGACAGTTCTACGAGCAGTACTTC
CASSQGQFYEQYF
>TRBD1|-|TRBJ2-1|TRBV10-2|15
TGCGCCAGCAGTGCGGGACAGGGTGGTATGGGTGAGCAGTTCTTC
CASSAGQGGMGEQFF
>TRBD1|-|TRBJ2-5|TRBV2|16
TGTGCCAGCAGTCCCATCCAACAGGGGGCAACAGAGACCCAGTACTTC
CASSPIQQGATETQYF
>-|-|TRBJ1-5|TRBV3-1/TRBV3-2|13
TGTGCCAGCAGCCAAGTTATCAATCAGCCCCAGCATTTT
CASSQVINQPQHF
>TRBD1|-|TRBJ1-2|TRBV28|15
TGTGCCAGCAGTTTAGCAGGGGGAATAAACTATGGCTACACCTTC
CASSLAGGINYGYTF
>-|few|TRBJ1-5|TRBV6-4|14
TGTGCCGGGCCCATCATCCAGGGGCTTCAGCCCCAGCATTTT
CAGPIIQGLQPQHF
>TRBD2|-|TRBJ2-3|TRBV9|17
TGTGCCAGCAGCGGACTGGGAGCGGGGGACTACACAGATACGCAGTATTTT
CASSGLGAGDYTDTQYF
>-|-|TRBJ1-2|TRBV6-4|13
TGTGCCAGCATTCAGGGGCGAAAAAATGGCTACACCTTC
CASIQGRKNGYTF
>-|-|TRBJ1-1|TRBV28|14
TGTGCCAGCAGATCTGACCGGGTTAGGACTGAAGCTTTCTTT
CASRSDRVRTEAFF
>TRBD1|-|TRBJ2-1|TRBV3-1/TRBV3-2|15
TGTGCCAGCAGCTCCGGGACAGCTAGTTACAATGAGCAGTTCTTC
CASSSGTASYNEQFF
>-|few|TRBJ1-1|TRBV6-2/TRBV6-3|13
TGTGCCAGCAGTCGGGGGTTGAACACTGAAGCTTTCTTT
CASSRGLNTEAFF
>TRBD1|-|TRBJ2-2|TRBV7-3|14
TGTGCCAGCACCCTGGGGACAGGGCCCGGGGAGCTGTTTTTT
CASTLGTGPGELFF
>TRBD2|few|TRBJ2-2|TRBV29-1|13
TGCAGCGCCAGACTAGCGGGGACCGGGGAGCTGTTTTTT
CSARLAGTGELFF
>-|-|TRBJ1-5|TRBV28|14
TGTGCCAGCAGTGACCAAGTAGGGGATCAGCCCCAGCATTTT
CASSDQVGDQPQHF
>TRBD1|-|TRBJ2-3|TRBV19|15
TGTGCCAGTAGTCTAGACAGGGGTGAGACAGATACGCAGTATTTT
CASSLDRGETDTQYF
>TRBD1|-|TRBJ2-3|TRBV5-1|18
TGCGCCAGCAGCTACGACAGGGGTTCTAGCGTCTTCGCTGATACGCAGTATTTT
CASSYDRGSSVFADTQYF
>TRBD1|-|TRBJ2-1|TRBV7-3|13
TGTGCCAGCAGCTTAGACAGGGTCAATGAGCAGTTCTTC
CASSLDRVNEQFF
>-|-|TRBJ2-7|TRBV5-4|17
TGTGCCAGCAGCGCCGTTCGTGGCGCAGGCCCGTCCTACGAGCAGTACTTC
CASSAVRGAGPSYEQYF
>-|-|TRBJ1-2|TRBV10-3|12
TGTGCCATCAGTGGACAGTTTTATGGCTACACCTTC
CAISGQFYGYTF
>-|few|TRBJ1-2|TRBV30|11
TGTGCCTGGAGTGTACGGGAGGGCTGCCTCTTC
CAWSVREGCLF
>TRBD1|-|TRBJ1-1|TRBV6-2/TRBV6-3|14
TGTGCCAGCAGCCCACAGACAGGGTCCACTGAAGCTTTCTTT
CASSPQTGSTEAFF
>-|-|TRBJ1-3|TRBV19|16
TGTGCCAGTAGTATAAGCAGGCATGGGTCTGGAAACACCATATATTTT
CASSISRHGSGNTIYF
>-|-|TRBJ1-6|TRBV6-5|12
TGTGCCAGCAGACAGGGTTTCGCACCCCTCCACTTT
CASRQGFAPLHF